This T cell receptor beta chain was sequenced in a study of follicular helper T cells after annual influenza vaccination. Findings and caveats of the study: Day 7 ICOS+CD38+ clones later appeared mostly in ICOS-CD38- cTfh.

Turning to this clone: Its specificity is unknown.

Only in-frame clones appear in the TCRdb table, and some are missing; sequencing was by immunoSEQ multiplex PCR. The profile shows about 11,000 clones, roughly 85% of them singletons. The V end was cut by 7 bases, the J end by 5 bases, with 17 bases between. This CDR3 comprises 15 residues. CDR1 SGHVS and CDR2 FQNEAQ come from the germline V gene. This rearrangement joins TRBV7-8 to TRBJ2-2; possible D gene TRBD2, 6 bases. The sequences come from CXCR5- memory CD4+ T cells sorted from blood, collected 6 weeks after influenza vaccination. This sequence was found in an adult who received the influenza vaccine. CDR3 residues: CASNHPRGSTGELFF. In DNA, the CDR3 is TGTGCCAGCAACCATCCCCGGGGGAGTACCGGGGAGCTGTTTTTT.